One TCR beta chain is described in this entry. The CDR3 runs to 16 residues. CDR1 MNHNY and CDR2 SVGAGI come from the germline V gene (reference sequence). V lost 4 bases, J lost 5 bases, and 17 bases lay in between. This specimen comes from a study of cytotoxic CD8 clonotypes in ibrutinib-treated CLL. About the research overall: With a range of 6 to 36, the median treatment time before response samples were taken was approximately 11 months.

Generated by immunoSEQ multiplex PCR, the TCRdb table keeps only in-frame clones and is missing some. The profile shows roughly 170,000 clones, about 84% of them singletons. The sequencing here drew on PBMCs, taken after 24 months of ibrutinib treatment. This receptor was identified in a human donor with chronic lymphocytic leukemia. The rearrangement uses TRBV6-6 and TRBJ2-2; D might be TRBD2 (6 bases). The CDR3 is CASSSSPLGRTGELFF. CDR3 sequence (DNA): TGTGCCAGCAGTTCATCCCCTCTGGGGAGGACCGGGGAGCTGTTTTTT.